Listed here are 10 T cell receptor beta chains from one sample, sequenced in a study of OX40 agonist ivuxolimab in advanced cancers. Here immunoSEQ multiplex PCR was the method, and the copy in TCRdb shows in-frame clones only, minus some. This table holds 70,000 or so clones, 80% to 95% found once. Sequencing was performed on CD4+ or CD8+ T cells sorted from blood, taken in a trial of the OX40 agonist ivuxolimab. All receptors derive from an adult with an advanced solid tumor such as melanoma, head and neck, liver or kidney cancer.

The DNA for the CDR3 is TGTGCCAGCAGCTTGGAGGCTAGCGGGGACTACGAGCAGTACTTC. This codes for CASSLEASGDYEQYF. The genes are TRBV5-4 and TRBJ2-7, with TRBD2 matching over 9 bases. V lost 0 bases to trimming and J lost 3 bases; unmatched junction nucleotides: 4. This CDR3 comprises 15 residues. Germline loops: CDR1 SGHNT, CDR2 YYREEE (reference sequence).

V usage is TRBV10-3 and J usage is TRBJ2-2; a possible D gene is TRBD2 (5 bases). The germline V gene has CDR1 ENHRY and CDR2 SYGVKD. The ends were cut back, 7 bases at V and 1 base at J, with 7 bases in the middle. The CDR3 is 13 residues long. CDR3 in amino acids: CAIKRENTGELFF. CDR3 bases: TGTGCCATCAAACGGGAGAACACCGGGGAGCTGTTTTTT.

The J gene is TRBJ2-1, the V gene TRBV10-1; 7 bases fit TRBD2. Germline lookup yields CDR1 WNHNN and CDR2 SYGVQD (reference sequence). The CDR3 runs 15 residues. V shed 5 bases and J 4 bases; nucleotides not matched to a gene: 8. CDR3 nucleotide sequence: TGCGCCAGCAGTAGGGCTAGCGGAACATACAATGAGCAGTTCTTC. The encoded protein is CASSRASGTYNEQFF.

The rearrangement uses TRBV6-5 and TRBJ1-3; TRBD1 might be the D (5 bases). CDR1 is MNHEY, CDR2 SVGAGI, per germline. Trimming cost V 0 bases and J 0 bases, with 6 bases left between them. This CDR3 region has 15 residues. DNA for the CDR3: TGTGCCAGCAGTTACTCAACAGGCTCTGGAAACACCATATATTTT. Residues: CASSYSTGSGNTIYF.

This clone was recorded once. This rearrangement joins TRBV19 to TRBJ1-5; D is unresolved. The CDR3 totals 12 residues. Deletions cut 5 bases from V and 4 bases from J, with 6 bases between. Germline assignment: CDR1 LNHDA and CDR2 SQIVND (reference sequence). The CDR3 reads CASSYGNQPQHF. In DNA form, the CDR3 reads TGTGCCAGTAGTTACGGTAATCAGCCCCAGCATTTT.

The chain carries TRBV14 and TRBJ2-7, with TRBD2 identical over 7 bases. The germline V gene encodes CDR1 SGHDN and CDR2 FVKESK. J gave up 3 bases and V 2 bases, and 7 bases lay outside the gene matches. CDR3 length: 15 amino acids. This CDR3 is CASSQLRGGYYEQYF. CDR3 nucleotides: TGTGCCAGCAGCCAACTGAGGGGAGGGTACTACGAGCAGTACTTC.

This clone was seen just once. J is TRBJ2-1 and V is TRBV19; D gene ambiguous. The CDR3 spans 15 residues. The germline CDR1 and CDR2 sequences are LNHDA and SQIVND (reference sequence). V lost 7 bases and J 9 bases, leaving 22 bases between the germline ends. The CDR3 region is CASKTRLLSYGEQFF. In nucleotides, the CDR3 is TGTGCCAGTAAAACCCGGCTGCTCTCCTATGGTGAGCAGTTCTTC. Looking up the rest from reference TRBV19 and TRBJ2-1 gives the full variable domain: DGGITQSPKYLFRKEGQNVTLSCEQNLNHDAMYWYRQDPGQGLRLIYYSQIVNDFQKGDIAEGYSVSREKKESFPLTVTSAQKNPTAFYLCASKTRLLSYGEQFFGPGTRLTVL.

The V gene is TRBV5-1, the J gene TRBJ2-1; tentative D call: TRBD2 (6 bases). This CDR3 comprises 16 residues. V lost 4 bases and J lost 0, with 14 bases in between. Germline V gives CDR1 SGHRS, CDR2 YFSETQ. For the CDR3, the DNA is TGCGCCAGCAGCAAGCAAGACGGGAGCTCCTACAATGAGCAGTTCTTC. Its translation: CASSKQDGSSYNEQFF.

The chain couples TRBV7-9 to TRBJ2-7; D ambiguous. This CDR3 contains 13 residues. Germline V gives CDR1 SEHNR, CDR2 FQNEAQ (reference sequence). Trimming shortened V by 3 bases and J by 0 bases, and 6 bases separated the two germline ends. CDR3 loop: CASSFVSSYEQYF. For the CDR3, the DNA is TGTGCCAGCAGCTTTGTAAGCTCCTACGAGCAGTACTTC. Looking up the rest from reference TRBV7-9 and TRBJ2-7 gives the full variable domain: DTGVSQNPRHKITKRGQNVTFRCDPISEHNRLYWYRQTLGQGPEFLTYFQNEAQLEKSRLLSDRFSAERPKGSFSTLEIQRTEQGDSAMYLCASSFVSSYEQYFGPGTRLTVT.

Here the CDR3 reads CASSFPTYEQYF. CDR3 bases: TGTGCCAGCAGCTTTCCTACCTACGAGCAGTACTTC. The chain has TRBV4-2 and TRBJ2-7; D gene unclear. V was shortened by 5 bases and J by 2 bases, with 7 bases between the two germline ends. The CDR3 has 12 residues. Germline CDR1 and CDR2: LGHNA and YNFKEQ.